Listed below are T cell receptor beta chains from one sample, sequenced in a study of breast tumors, draining lymph nodes, adjacent tissues. A single record per CDR3 protein comes from TCRdb applying MiXCR to the multiplex PCR reads. The table lists 200,000 to 250,000 distinct CDR3 sequences, roughly 32% of them singletons. Sequencing was done on a sample of axillary lymph node tissue. These receptors were collected from a female donor with breast cancer. Some clones in this sample may be carry-over from other donors' samples. Both conserved end residues are part of each CDR3. Each record gives: V gene, J gene, D gene, clone size, CDR3 protein, CDR3 DNA. A D gene is named only where the DNA matches it firmly. Some rows have no size entry. The others give once, few or many, or a class for an expanded clone.

>TRBV19|TRBJ2-1|TRBD2|.
CASLAGGPGERFF
TGTGCCAGTCTAGCGGGAGGGCCGGGCGAGCGGTTCTTC
>TRBV5-1|TRBJ1-6|.|many
CASSSGADSPLHF
TGCGCCAGCAGCTCAGGGGCGGATTCACCCCTCCACTTT
>TRBV13|TRBJ2-7|TRBD2|many
CASSLGTGEGHEQYF
TGTGCCAGCAGCTTGGGGACGGGGGAGGGGCACGAGCAGTACTTC
>TRBV29-1|TRBJ2-1|TRBD2|few
CSVEIYETSGGGGDEQFF
TGCAGCGTTGAGATCTACGAGACTAGCGGGGGAGGGGGGGATGAGCAGTTCTTC
>TRBV5-5|TRBJ2-7|TRBD1|.
CASSLMDRGQVEQYF
TGTGCCAGCAGCTTGATGGACAGGGGGCAGGTCGAGCAGTACTTC
>TRBV20-1|TRBJ2-3|.|.
CSARVHGSSSYNEQYF
TGCAGTGCTAGAGTCCACGGCTCAAGCTCCTACAATGAGCAGTATTTT
>TRBV7-9|TRBJ1-5|.|many
CASSLDGQSRQPQHF
TGTGCCAGCAGCTTAGATGGACAGTCCCGGCAGCCCCAGCATTTT
>TRBV20-1|TRBJ2-3|TRBD2|many
CSARDPWTSGRTDTQYF
TGCAGTGCTAGAGATCCCTGGACTAGCGGGAGAACAGATACGCAGTATTTT
>TRBV20-1|TRBJ2-2|TRBD1|many
CSARDIRGTGDTGELFF
TGCAGTGCTAGAGATATAAGGGGGACAGGGGACACCGGGGAGCTGTTTTTT
>TRBV20-1|TRBJ1-5|TRBD1|once
CSELWTGSNQPQHF
TGCAGTGAACTGTGGACAGGCAGCAATCAGCCCCAGCATTTT
>TRBV20-1|TRBJ2-3|TRBD2|many
CSAREDGGTDTQYF
TGCAGTGCTAGAGAGGACGGGGGGACGGATACGCAGTATTTT
>TRBV2|TRBJ2-3|.|.
CASREGVGALTDTQYF
TGTGCCAGCAGGGAAGGAGTAGGGGCCCTCACAGATACGCAGTATTTT
>TRBV13|TRBJ1-2|TRBD1|many
CASSSTGAPLGGYTF
TGTGCCAGCAGCTCCACAGGGGCCCCCCTCGGGGGCTACACCTTC
>TRBV20-1|TRBJ1-2|.|many
CSALNHGYTF
TGCAGTGCTCTTAATCATGGCTACACCTTC
>TRBV6-1|TRBJ2-7|.|many
CASMLGSGNEQYF
TGTGCCAGCATGCTGGGCTCAGGGAACGAGCAGTACTTC
>TRBV11-2|TRBJ2-7|.|.
CASSFHLNPTGYEQYF
TGTGCCAGCAGCTTCCACCTCAACCCAACAGGTTACGAGCAGTACTTC
>TRBV24-1|TRBJ2-5|TRBD2|.
CATSERGLGAETQYF
TGTGCCACCAGTGAGAGGGGACTAGGGGCAGAGACCCAGTACTTC